This entry is about one TCR beta chain. CDR1 KGHDR and CDR2 SFDVKD come from the germline V gene. Trimming removed 11 bases from V and 2 bases from J, with 12 bases in between. This CDR3 spans 13 amino acids. Whoever was chosen for sequencing had shown CD8+CD57+ cell expansion by flow cytometry. At blood sampling, none of the patients had yet received therapy. TCR beta VDJ and CDR3 profiling used genomic DNA as template. In TCRdb, the reads were re-called with MiXCR into one record per CDR3 protein. This table has about 240,000 distinct CDR3 sequences, around 45% appearing once. The data were taken from a study of CD8+CD57+ T cells in acquired aplastic anemia.

The sample taken for sequencing was sorted CD4+, CD8+, or CD8+CD57+ T cells (not recorded which) from PBMCs. The receptor's source is a human donor with aplastic anemia. V usage is TRBV24-1 and J usage is TRBJ2-1; the D is unclear. The CDR3 DNA is TGTGCCAGCGGCGGACCCGCCTACAATGAGCAGTTCTTC. This codes for CASGGPAYNEQFF.